The TCR beta chain described here comes from a study of cytomegalovirus exposure and HLA in healthy donors. Points from the study as a whole: A later analysis showed HLA-associated TCR beta chains outstripping equally common others in clonal expansion.

J gave up 6 bases and V 4 bases, and 13 bases lay outside the gene matches. Germline loops: CDR1 SGHNT, CDR2 YYREEE (reference sequence). The CDR3 loop spans 18 amino acids. Worth noting for this clone: Its antigen is currently unknown.

This PCR relied on a set of 60 Vbeta primers and 13 Jbeta primers. Source study methods: Unique TCR beta chains totaled 80 million to 100 million in a later count, with around 11 million of them shared. Produced via immunoSEQ multiplex PCR; TCRdb's table is partial and in-frame only. V, J and clone size are those of that table, while D and trimming were read from the DNA. In total, the table holds 200,000 to 250,000 clones. The J gene is TRBJ2-5, the V gene TRBV5-4, with 15 bases identical to TRBD2. Sample: PBMCs. This receptor was taken from a girl aged 2-9 years in good health and CMV-seropositive. The CDR3 is CASSQPTTGLAGGQTQYF. The DNA of the CDR3 is TGTGCCAGCAGCCAACCAACCACGGGACTAGCGGGAGGTCAGACCCAGTACTTC.